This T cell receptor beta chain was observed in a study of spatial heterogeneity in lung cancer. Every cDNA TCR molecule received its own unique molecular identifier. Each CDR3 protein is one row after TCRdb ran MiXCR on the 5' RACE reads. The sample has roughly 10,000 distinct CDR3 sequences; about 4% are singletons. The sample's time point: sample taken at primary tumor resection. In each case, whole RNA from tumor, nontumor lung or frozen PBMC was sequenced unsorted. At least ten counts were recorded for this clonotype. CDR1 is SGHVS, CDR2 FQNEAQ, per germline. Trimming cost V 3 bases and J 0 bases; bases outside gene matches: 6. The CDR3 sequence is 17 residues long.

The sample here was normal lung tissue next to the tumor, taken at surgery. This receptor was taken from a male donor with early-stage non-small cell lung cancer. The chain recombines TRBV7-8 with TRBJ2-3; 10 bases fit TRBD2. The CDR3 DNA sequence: TGTGCCAGCAGCTTCCGACTAGCGGGTCCTAGCACAGATACGCAGTATTTT. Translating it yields CASSFRLAGPSTDTQYF.